What follows is one TCR beta chain and its context. What it binds is unknown. The sample comes from a study of cytomegalovirus exposure and HLA in healthy donors. Findings and limits, study-wide: With further analysis later on, most CMV-associated TCR beta chains appeared HLA-restricted. Reportedly, diagnosis of cytomegalovirus status by the classifier showed high specificity and sensitivity. In vitro work confirmed that three CMV-associated chains recognize CMV antigens. Later analysis identified a missense DCLRE1C variant that was linked to TCR beta V- and J-gene trimming.

PCR used 60 Vbeta primers and 13 Jbeta primers. The protocol was immunoSEQ multiplex PCR, while the TCRdb copy is restricted to in-frame clones and leaves out a portion. The data contain 50,000 to 60,000 clones, about 80% of them singletons. V lost 4 bases to trimming and J lost 5 bases, with 10 bases between them. The germline V gene has CDR1 SGHRS and CDR2 YFSETQ. The CDR3 consists of 13 residues. The receptor was derived from a female donor in good health and CMV-seronegative. This chain joins TRBV5-1 and TRBJ2-1, with a weak D call TRBD2 (6 bases). Sequenced: PBMCs. As DNA, the CDR3 is TGCGCCAGCAGCCCGGGAGTTAACAATGAGCAGTTCTTC. The encoded protein is CASSPGVNNEQFF.